This TCR beta chain was sequenced during a study of regulatory T cells in long-lasting Graves disease. Described time point: newly diagnosed GD, antithyroid drugs for less than 3 months. PBMC-extracted RNA yielded the TCR library. Relying on iRepertoire HTBI primers and Arm-PCR of CDR3 regions, the team built TCR beta libraries. Each CDR3 protein gets one entry after TCRdb re-called the multiplex PCR reads with MiXCR. The sample gives 450,000 to 500,000 distinct CDR3 sequences, 15% to 20% of which show up once; 9.5% to 15% is in the top ten. V was pared by 3 bases and J by 0 bases, with 11 bases between. The CDR3 contains 16 residues. The table lists this clonotype with many counts. These data were also reused for a study on T cells in Graves' hyperthyroidism and ophthalmopathy. Per that study: Stable hyperthyroidism was told apart from ophthalmopathy by a model built on 13 V-J features.

The source was peripheral blood mononuclear cells (PBMCs), collected at new diagnosis, from a patient treated with antithyroid drugs. This receptor was obtained from a middle-aged man with Graves disease. The chain is built from TRBV12-3 or TRBV12-4 and TRBJ2-2, with TRBD2 as a possible D gene (5 bases). The chain's CDR3 is CASSLISGTNTGELFF. As DNA, the CDR3 is TGTGCCAGCAGTTTGATAAGCGGTACGAACACCGGGGAGCTGTTTTTT.